Shown below are 16 T cell receptor beta chains from a single sample sequenced in a study of PD-1 blockade in classical Hodgkin lymphoma. As for time point: cycle 4 day 1 (C4D1), after less than 7 weeks of nivolumab. Relapse was seen in all patients after autologous stem cell transplantation, and brentuximab vedotin exposure was variable. Using immunoSEQ multiplex PCR, the repertoire was profiled, and TCRdb retains in-frame clones only, with some absent. The table lists about 44,000 clones, around two thirds of them singletons, with about 3% in the top ten. Sequencing was performed on peripheral blood mononuclear cells (PBMCs), taken before the fourth cycle of nivolumab. The receptors here all came from a human donor with classical Hodgkin lymphoma.

This clone was recorded a few times. The chain joins TRBV10-3 to TRBJ1-1; D remains ambiguous. Germline CDR1 reads ENHRY; CDR2 reads SYGVKD. V dropped 6 bases and J dropped 4 bases, with 6 bases sitting between them. CDR3 length: 11 amino acids. For the CDR3, the DNA is TGTGCCATCAGGGACGGCACTGAAGCTTTCTTT. Protein sequence: CAIRDGTEAFF.

The chain uses TRBV6-5 and TRBJ2-1; the match to TRBD1 covers 7 bases. Germline V gene lookup returns CDR1 MNHEY and CDR2 SVGAGI. The CDR3 covers 12 residues. The J segment lost 2 bases and the V segment lost 10 bases, leaving 2 bases of the junction unmatched. The CDR3 loop reads CATGTAYNEQFF. CDR3 DNA sequence: TGTGCCACTGGGACAGCCTACAATGAGCAGTTCTTC.

The chain recombines TRBV6-5 with TRBJ2-3, with D unclear. The CDR3 has 13 amino acids. Trimming took off 6 bases at V and 2 bases at J, with 9 bases between the two ends. Germline V lookup: CDR1 MNHEY, CDR2 SVGAGI. CDR3: CASRPLNTDTQYF. CDR3 in DNA: TGTGCCAGCAGGCCGTTAAACACAGATACGCAGTATTTT.

This chain connects TRBV7-2 to TRBJ2-7, with no clear D. The germline V gene encodes CDR1 SGHTA and CDR2 FQGNSA. V was clipped by 3 bases and J by 0 bases, with 3 bases between them. The CDR3 is made up of 12 amino acids. The CDR3 here is CASSFLSYEQYF. The CDR3 DNA reads TGTGCCAGCAGCTTCCTCTCCTACGAGCAGTACTTC.

DNA for the CDR3: TGTGCCAGCAGTTTTGCCAGCTATGGCTACACCTTC. Its translation: CASSFASYGYTF. The genes are TRBV28 and TRBJ1-2, with no clear D. CDR1 and CDR2 from the germline V gene are MDHEN and SYDVKM. The V end lost 3 bases, the J end lost 4 bases, and 6 bases lay between the germline ends. This CDR3 has 12 residues.

The gene calls are TRBV28 and TRBJ2-5; D is perhaps TRBD2 (5 bases). Germline V gene data show CDR1 as MDHEN and CDR2 as SYDVKM. V dropped 3 bases and J dropped 4 bases, with 9 bases sitting between them. This CDR3 spans 13 amino acids. CDR3 sequence reads: CASSFRERETQYF. The CDR3 DNA reads as TGTGCCAGCAGTTTCCGGGAAAGAGAGACCCAGTACTTC.

The rearrangement joins TRBV19 to TRBJ2-2; weak D call: TRBD1 (6 bases). V was cut by 3 bases and J by 5 bases, with 16 bases left in between. Germline CDR1 is LNHDA and CDR2 is SQIVND (reference sequence). The CDR3 has 16 residues. The CDR3 reads CASSIGELRGTGELFF. In DNA form, the CDR3 reads TGTGCCAGTAGTATCGGGGAGTTAAGGGGGACCGGGGAGCTGTTTTTT. Drawing the rest from reference TRBV19 and TRBJ2-2, the complete variable domain is DGGITQSPKYLFRKEGQNVTLSCEQNLNHDAMYWYRQDPGQGLRLIYYSQIVNDFQKGDIAEGYSVSREKKESFPLTVTSAQKNPTAFYLCASSIGELRGTGELFFGEGSRLTVL.

This chain links TRBV19 with TRBJ2-7; 7 nucleotides line up with TRBD1. V was clipped by 6 bases and J by 3 bases; unmatched bases: 5. Germline V lookup: CDR1 LNHDA, CDR2 SQIVND (reference sequence). The CDR3 covers 13 residues. The CDR3 protein is CASSRDSRYEQYF. For the CDR3, the DNA is TGTGCCAGTAGCCGGGACAGCCGCTACGAGCAGTACTTC. The whole variable domain, remainder taken from reference TRBV19 and TRBJ2-7, is DGGITQSPKYLFRKEGQNVTLSCEQNLNHDAMYWYRQDPGQGLRLIYYSQIVNDFQKGDIAEGYSVSREKKESFPLTVTSAQKNPTAFYLCASSRDSRYEQYFGPGTRLTVT.

V and J are TRBV30 and TRBJ2-3, with D unclear. The CDR3 is 13 amino acids. V lost 4 bases and J 8 bases, leaving 16 bases between the germline ends. The germline gives CDR1 GTSNPN, CDR2 SVGIG (reference sequence). CDR3 loop: CAWTLPHLGTQYF. In DNA, the CDR3 is TGTGCCTGGACCTTACCTCATCTGGGTACGCAGTATTTT.

The J gene is TRBJ2-3, the V gene TRBV28; D is perhaps TRBD2 (5 bases). Germline CDR1 MDHEN, CDR2 SYDVKM. Trimming stripped 6 bases from V and 3 bases from J, with 19 bases between. The CDR3 consists of 16 residues. CDR3 loop: CASSASWAGDTDTQYF. The CDR3 nucleotides read TGTGCCAGCAGCGCAAGTTGGGCGGGTGATACAGATACGCAGTATTTT.

The V call is TRBV7-8, the J call TRBJ1-1; D is uncertain. The CDR3 length is 13 residues. CDR1 and CDR2 (germline): SGHVS, FQNEAQ. Trimming left V 1 base short and J 1 base short, with 4 bases between. The CDR3 spells CASSLGRNTEAFF. CDR3 sequence (DNA): TGTGCCAGCAGCTTAGGCAGGAACACTGAAGCTTTCTTT.

The gene calls are TRBV4-2 and TRBJ1-5, with TRBD1 as a possible D gene (5 bases). The germline V and J ends were trimmed by 1 base and 6 bases, with 13 bases remaining between them. CDR3 length: 15 amino acids. The V gene's germline CDR1 is LGHNA and CDR2 YNFKEQ. In nucleotides, the CDR3 is TGTGCCAGCAGCCAAGTGTCAGGGTATGGTCAGCCCCAGCATTTT. Translated, it gives CASSQVSGYGQPQHF.

In regard to this clone: The junction does not match germline at one end; this may be a read error. The rearrangement uses TRBV11-2 and TRBJ2-5, with a tentative D call TRBD1 (6 bases). Germline V gene sequence: CDR1 SGHAT, CDR2 FQNNGV. The CDR3 has 16 amino acids. The CDR3 region is CASSLEQGLVGETQYF. The CDR3, as DNA: TGTGCCAGCAGTTTAGAACAGGGCTTGGTGGGAGAGACCCAGTACTTC.

This clone was seen many times. CDR3 sequence reads: CASSPLGRDTDTQYF. For the CDR3, the DNA is TGTGCCAGCAGCCCGTTGGGACGGGACACAGATACGCAGTATTTT. The chain is built from TRBV7-9 and TRBJ2-3; D is perhaps TRBD1 or TRBD2 (5 bases each). From germline, CDR1 is SEHNR and CDR2 FQNEAQ (reference sequence). The CDR3 is 15 amino acids. V was pared by 5 bases and J by 2 bases, with 14 bases between.

This clone was recorded a few times. The gene calls are TRBV11-2 and TRBJ2-2; TRBD2 aligns across 7 bases. CDR1 and CDR2 from the germline V gene are SGHAT and FQNNGV. V lost 5 bases to trimming and J lost 1 base; unmatched junction nucleotides: 4. This CDR3 has 15 amino acids. CDR3 bases: TGTGCCAGCAGCCGGGACTACCAGAACACCGGGGAGCTGTTTTTT. Its translation is CASSRDYQNTGELFF.

The gene calls are TRBV28 and TRBJ1-4; D may be TRBD1 (6 bases). The CDR3 is 13 residues long. V was shortened by 6 bases and J by 5 bases, with 10 bases between the two germline ends. Germline CDR1 reads MDHEN; CDR2 reads SYDVKM. This CDR3 reads CASRRGGNEKLFF. In DNA form, the CDR3 reads TGTGCCAGCAGGCGAGGGGGAAATGAAAAACTGTTTTTT.